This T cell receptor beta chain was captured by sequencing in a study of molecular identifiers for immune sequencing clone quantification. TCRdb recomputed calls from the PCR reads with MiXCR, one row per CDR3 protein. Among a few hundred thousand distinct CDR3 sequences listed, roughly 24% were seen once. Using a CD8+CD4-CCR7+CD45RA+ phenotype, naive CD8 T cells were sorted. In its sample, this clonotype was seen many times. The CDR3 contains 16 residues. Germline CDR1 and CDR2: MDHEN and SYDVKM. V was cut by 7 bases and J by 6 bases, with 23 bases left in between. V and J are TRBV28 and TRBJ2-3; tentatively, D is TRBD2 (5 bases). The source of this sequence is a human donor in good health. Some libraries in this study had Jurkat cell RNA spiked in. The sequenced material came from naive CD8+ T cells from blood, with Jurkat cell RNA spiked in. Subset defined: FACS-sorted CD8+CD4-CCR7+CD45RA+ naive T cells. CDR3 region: CASIPPRALMGDTQYF. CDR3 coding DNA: TGTGCCAGCATCCCCCCGCGGGCCCTCATGGGGGATACGCAGTATTTT.